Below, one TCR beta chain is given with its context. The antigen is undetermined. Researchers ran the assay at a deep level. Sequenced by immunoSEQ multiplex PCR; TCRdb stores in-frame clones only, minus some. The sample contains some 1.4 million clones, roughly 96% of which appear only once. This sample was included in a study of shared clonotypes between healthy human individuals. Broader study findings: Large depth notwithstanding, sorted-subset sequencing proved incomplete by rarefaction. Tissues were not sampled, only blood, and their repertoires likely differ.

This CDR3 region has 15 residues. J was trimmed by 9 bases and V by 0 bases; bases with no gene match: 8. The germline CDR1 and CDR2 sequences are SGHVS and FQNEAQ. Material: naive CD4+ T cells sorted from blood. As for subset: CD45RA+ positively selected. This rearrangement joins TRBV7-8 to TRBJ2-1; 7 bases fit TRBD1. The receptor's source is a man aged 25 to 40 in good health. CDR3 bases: TGTGCCAGCAGCTTAGCGGCAGGGGGACCTTTTGAGCAGTTCTTC. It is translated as CASSLAAGGPFEQFF.